These 5 T cell receptor beta chains came from one sample sequenced in a study of vaccination effects on CD4 cells after COVID-19. No antigen has been identified for these receptors. Profiling relied on immunoSEQ multiplex PCR, and the TCRdb table lists in-frame clones only, not all of them. The sample includes tens of thousands of clones, 74% of them seen just once. Peptide-pool stimulation followed by sequencing identified expanded antigen-specific CD4+ clonotypes in the ViraFEST assay. Culture lasted approximately 10 days before CD4+ T cell isolation. Every participant took two doses of the BNT162b2 or mRNA-1273 vaccine. Sequencing used CD4+ T cells from PBMCs cultured with HCoV-OC43 spike peptides, obtained after COVID-19 vaccination. The subset here: HCoV-OC43 spike overlapping peptide pool stimulation. The source is a human donor who received a COVID-19 vaccine.

The V gene is TRBV21-1, the J gene TRBJ1-2; the DNA was not compared with TRBD1, the D call given in the table. TRBV21-1 is classified as a pseudogene. CDR3 length: 18 residues. The CDR3: CASSKGATGGYWVQGYTF. CDR3 bases: TGTGCCAGCAGCAAAGGGGCGACAGGGGGCTACTGGGTCCAGGGCTACACCTTC.

The chain joins TRBV6-5 to TRBJ2-2; D is possibly TRBD2 (5 bases). The CDR3 runs 12 residues. Trimming cost V 11 bases and J 1 base, with 8 bases left between them. Germline CDR1 MNHEY, CDR2 SVGAGI. CDR3 region: CAAEGNTGELFF. The CDR3, as DNA: TGTGCCGCCGAGGGGAACACCGGGGAGCTGTTTTTT.

The chain couples TRBV2 to TRBJ2-5; 10 bases map to TRBD1. J gave up 1 base and V 7 bases, and 6 bases lay outside the gene matches. The CDR3 runs 15 residues. Germline V gene sequence: CDR1 SNHLY, CDR2 FYNNEI. The CDR3 DNA is TGTGCCAGCACCCTAGACAGGGGGCGCCAAGAGACCCAGTACTTC. It is translated as CASTLDRGRQETQYF.

This rearrangement joins TRBV7-2 to TRBJ2-3, with no clear D. V was trimmed by 4 bases and J by 6 bases, leaving 8 bases between them. This CDR3 is built from 12 residues. Germline V gene sequence: CDR1 SGHTA, CDR2 FQGNSA. Here the CDR3 reads CASSSYGDTQYF. The CDR3 DNA reads TGTGCCAGCAGCTCGTACGGGGATACGCAGTATTTT.

V gene TRBV5-1 combines with J gene TRBJ2-5; the match to TRBD2 covers 8 bases. Germline V gene lookup returns CDR1 SGHRS and CDR2 YFSETQ. V lost 3 bases, J lost 1 base, and 2 bases stayed unmatched. The CDR3 sequence is 14 residues long. For the CDR3, the DNA is TGCGCCAGCAGCTCAGGACTAGCCCAAGAGACCCAGTACTTC. This sequence encodes CASSSGLAQETQYF.